This record concerns one T cell receptor (beta chain) sequence. What it recognizes is unknown. This specimen comes from a study of T cells in localized non-small cell lung cancer. Broader study findings: Uninvolved adjacent lung had the highest recorded T cell clonality, with tumor below it.

The assay was immunoSEQ multiplex PCR, and TCRdb's table has in-frame clones only and misses some. This table holds around 48,000 clones, roughly 77% found once. The CDR3 totals 15 residues. Germline lookup yields CDR1 SGHVS and CDR2 FQNEAQ. V was shortened by 5 bases and J by 5 bases, with 18 bases between the two germline ends. J is TRBJ1-2 and V is TRBV7-8, with D uncertain. This TCR was recovered from a man between 40 and 69 years old with stage I squamous cell lung carcinoma. The sequences come from peripheral blood, collected before any cancer treatment. CDR3: CASSLWQRRTYGYTF. In nucleotides, the CDR3 is TGTGCCAGCAGCCTATGGCAGCGGCGGACTTATGGCTACACCTTC.